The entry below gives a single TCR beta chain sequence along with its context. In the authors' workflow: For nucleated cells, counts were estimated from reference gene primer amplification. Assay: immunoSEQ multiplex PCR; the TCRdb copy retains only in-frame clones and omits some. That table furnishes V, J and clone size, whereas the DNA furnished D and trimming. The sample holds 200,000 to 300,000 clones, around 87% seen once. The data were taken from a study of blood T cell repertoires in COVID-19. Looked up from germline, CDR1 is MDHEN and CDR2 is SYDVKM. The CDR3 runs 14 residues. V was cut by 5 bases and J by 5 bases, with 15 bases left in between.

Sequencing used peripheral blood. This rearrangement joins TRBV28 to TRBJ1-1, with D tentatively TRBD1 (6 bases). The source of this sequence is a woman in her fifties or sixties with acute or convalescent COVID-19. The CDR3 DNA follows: TGTGCCAGCAGTCGGGTGGGGGCGTGGACTGAAGCTTTCTTT. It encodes CASSRVGAWTEAFF.